The TCR beta chain described here comes from a study of cytomegalovirus exposure and HLA in healthy donors. CDR1 and CDR2 from the germline V gene are SGHNT and YYREEE (reference sequence). Trimming shortened V by 0 bases and J by 5 bases, and 12 bases separated the two germline ends. The CDR3 covers 14 residues. Regarding the study as a whole: Sequences of the TCR beta chain were said to predict the HLA-A and HLA-B alleles of most subjects accurately. The study found most TCR sequences rare, yet found some public TCRs in many donors. Among the sequence variants, a highly shared cluster was likely an artifact of sequencing. As was reported, the classifier diagnosed cytomegalovirus status with high specificity and sensitivity.

Amplification used 60 Vbeta primers and 13 Jbeta primers. Sequencing used immunoSEQ multiplex PCR; TCRdb keeps in-frame clones, though not all of them. The profile shows 70,000 to 95,000 clones, approximately 80% of them singletons. Notes on this clone: Its specificity is not known.

This receptor was obtained from a man in his fifties or sixties in good health and CMV-seronegative. V and J are TRBV5-4 and TRBJ2-7, with D possibly matching TRBD1 (5 bases). The sample taken for sequencing was PBMCs. The CDR3, as DNA: TGTGCCAGCAGCTTGGACCAGGGTACCCACGAGCAGTACTTC. Protein product: CASSLDQGTHEQYF.